Below, 26 T cell receptor beta chains from the same sample are listed, as sequenced in a study of cytomegalovirus exposure and HLA in healthy donors. PCR amplification relied on 60 Vbeta primers (plus 13 Jbeta primers). Some clones are missing from TCRdb's copy, which holds only in-frame ones; the method was immunoSEQ multiplex PCR. The table includes roughly 110,000 clones, approximately 79% detected once. The sample was PBMCs. The source of these receptors is a woman aged 40 to 55 in good health and CMV-seropositive.

The chain uses TRBV18 and TRBJ2-5; 8 positions match TRBD2. The CDR3 is 14 amino acids. Per germline, CDR1 KGHSH and CDR2 LQKENI. With V trimmed by 3 bases and J by 7 bases, 7 bases remained unmatched. CDR3 DNA sequence: TGTGCCAGCTCACCTCCTAGCGGGTTCGGGACCCAGTACTTC. Encoded protein: CASSPPSGFGTQYF.

The V gene is TRBV14, the J gene TRBJ1-1, with D possibly being TRBD1 (5 bases). Deletions cut 4 bases from V and 3 bases from J, with 12 bases between. The germline V gene encodes CDR1 SGHDN and CDR2 FVKESK. The CDR3 spans 14 residues. The CDR3 protein is CASSRFQGHTEAFF. The CDR3 DNA follows: TGTGCCAGCAGCCGCTTTCAGGGCCACACTGAAGCTTTCTTT.

This chain uses TRBV6-5 with TRBJ1-3; D unclear. The V end was cut by 4 bases, the J end by 0 bases, with 13 bases between. The CDR3 extends over 16 amino acids. Germline V lookup: CDR1 MNHEY, CDR2 SVGAGI. The CDR3 DNA is TGTGCCAGCAGTTCGAAACTAACTTCCTCTGGAAACACCATATATTTT. This codes for CASSSKLTSSGNTIYF.

The chain links TRBV5-1 to TRBJ1-6; tentative D call: TRBD1 (6 bases). CDR3 size: 16 residues. V shed 4 bases and J shed 7 bases, with 18 bases lying between them. Looked up from germline, CDR1 is SGHRS and CDR2 is YFSETQ. This chain's CDR3 is CASSDARGGLNSPLHF. CDR3 nucleotide sequence: TGCGCCAGCAGCGATGCCCGCGGGGGGCTGAATTCACCCCTCCACTTT.

V usage is TRBV30 and J usage is TRBJ1-3, with D unclear. The CDR3 is made up of 14 amino acids. V lost 2 bases and J lost 1, with 9 bases in between. The germline V gene has CDR1 GTSNPN and CDR2 SVGIG (reference sequence). The CDR3, as DNA: TGTGCCTGGAGTCCCCTAGATTCTGGAAACACCATATATTTT. As protein: CAWSPLDSGNTIYF.

V usage is TRBV29-1 and J usage is TRBJ1-5, with D perhaps TRBD1 (5 bases). Germline values: CDR1 SQVTM, CDR2 ANQGSEA. V was clipped by 7 bases and J by 6 bases, with 16 bases between them. This CDR3 has 13 amino acids. The DNA of the CDR3 is TGCAGCGCCGTGGGTGCCCAGGGTCAGCCCCAGCATTTT. Translated: CSAVGAQGQPQHF.

This clone was recorded once. This chain uses TRBV4-2 with TRBJ2-7; TRBD2 matches 12 bases. V shed 4 bases, J shed 4 bases, and the junction held 14 bases outside the gene matches. The CDR3 consists of 18 residues. Germline CDR1 LGHNA, CDR2 YNFKEQ. The CDR3 sequence is CASSPKSASGGAEYEQYF. The CDR3 bases are TGTGCCAGCAGCCCCAAGTCGGCTAGCGGGGGGGCCGAGTACGAGCAGTACTTC.

V is TRBV2 and J is TRBJ2-5, with D maybe TRBD2 (5 bases). Deletions cut 5 bases from V and 6 bases from J, with 16 bases between. This CDR3 is 14 amino acids long. The germline V gene encodes CDR1 SNHLY and CDR2 FYNNEI. CDR3 protein: CASSPWTFEKTQYF. The CDR3 coding sequence is TGTGCCAGCAGTCCCTGGACTTTTGAGAAGACCCAGTACTTC.

V and J are TRBV7-9 and TRBJ2-1; the D is unclear. The CDR3 has 12 residues. Germline V CDR1 and CDR2: SEHNR, FQNEAQ (reference sequence). V dropped 4 bases and J dropped 5 bases, with 6 bases sitting between them. This CDR3 reads CASSSLNNEQFF. The CDR3 DNA reads as TGTGCCAGCAGCTCCCTAAACAATGAGCAGTTCTTC.

V gene TRBV19 combines with J gene TRBJ1-5, with D perhaps matching TRBD1 (5 bases). V was clipped by 6 bases and J by 1 base, with 13 bases between them. CDR1 and CDR2 (germline): LNHDA, SQIVND (reference sequence). There are 15 residues in the CDR3. The CDR3, as DNA: TGTGCCAGTAGGGGAGGGGCAGCGAGCAATCAGCCCCAGCATTTT. This codes for CASRGGAASNQPQHF.

This clone was counted a single time. This chain joins TRBV14 and TRBJ1-1, with D uncertain. Trimming cost V 3 bases and J 1 base, with 6 bases left between them. This CDR3 has 13 residues. Germline V gene data show CDR1 as SGHDN and CDR2 as FVKESK. The CDR3 nucleotides are TGTGCCAGCAGCCAGGGCCCGAACACTGAAGCTTTCTTT. It codes for CASSQGPNTEAFF.

The chain joins TRBV9 to TRBJ2-4; 8 bases match TRBD1. V gave up 3 bases and J gave up 4 bases; unmatched junction bases: 6. Germline V lookup: CDR1 SGDLS, CDR2 YYNGEE. The CDR3 runs 15 residues. CDR3 in DNA: TGTGCCAGCAGCGCTTCCGGGACAGGAAAAAACATTCAGTACTTC. Translated, it gives CASSASGTGKNIQYF.

The table lists this clone with a few counts. The chain combines TRBV11-2 with TRBJ1-1; 10 bases are a match to TRBD1. The CDR3 contains 15 residues. V trimming: 1 base; J trimming: 5 bases; junction bases outside the gene matches: 4. In germline, CDR1 is SGHAT, CDR2 FQNNGV. CDR3 sequence: CASSLADRGRTEAFF. CDR3 in DNA: TGTGCCAGCAGCTTAGCAGACAGGGGGCGAACTGAAGCTTTCTTT.

A few counts support this clone. The J gene is TRBJ2-1, the V gene TRBV7-3, with D possibly TRBD2 on 5 matching bases. Germline V CDR1 and CDR2: SGHTA, FQGTGA. Trimming removed 3 bases at V and 0 bases at J, with 9 bases between. The CDR3 consists of 15 residues. Here the CDR3 reads CASSLERSSYNEQFF. As DNA, the CDR3 is TGTGCCAGCAGCTTGGAGCGGAGCTCCTACAATGAGCAGTTCTTC.

This rearrangement joins TRBV5-6 to TRBJ2-2, with TRBD1 matching over 9 bases. V lost 4 bases to trimming and J lost 4 bases; unmatched junction nucleotides: 5. The CDR3 totals 15 residues. The V gene's germline CDR1 is SGHDT and CDR2 YYEEEE. The CDR3: CASSRRDRVTGELFF. CDR3 nucleotide sequence: TGTGCCAGCAGCCGTCGGGACAGGGTCACCGGGGAGCTGTTTTTT.

The chain is built from TRBV7-9 and TRBJ2-5, with D possibly matching TRBD1 (6 bases). V was trimmed by 5 bases and J by 3 bases, leaving 16 bases between them. CDR1 is SEHNR and CDR2 is FQNEAQ in the germline V gene (reference sequence). This CDR3 spans 15 amino acids. This chain's CDR3 is CASSQTGSGEETQYF. The CDR3 DNA follows: TGTGCCAGCAGCCAAACAGGGTCTGGAGAAGAGACCCAGTACTTC. Complete variable domain (other parts from reference TRBV7-9 and TRBJ2-5): DTGVSQNPRHKITKRGQNVTFRCDPISEHNRLYWYRQTLGQGPEFLTYFQNEAQLEKSRLLSDRFSAERPKGSFSTLEIQRTEQGDSAMYLCASSQTGSGEETQYFGPGTRLLVL.

The rearrangement uses TRBV19 and TRBJ1-1, with TRBD1 as a possible D gene (6 bases). The V gene lost 1 base and the J gene lost 1 base, with 10 bases spanning the gap. Per germline, CDR1 LNHDA and CDR2 SQIVND (reference sequence). The CDR3 is 15 amino acids. CDR3 sequence (DNA): TGTGCCAGTAGTATAGTTGCAGGGGCGAACACTGAAGCTTTCTTT. This gives the protein CASSIVAGANTEAFF.

The sample holds one count of this clone. V gene TRBV4-1 combines with J gene TRBJ2-2, with TRBD1 matching 7 bases. V lost 1 base and J lost 5; bases outside the gene matches: 10. CDR1 is MGHRA and CDR2 is YSYEKL in the germline V gene. The CDR3 consists of 17 residues. The CDR3 DNA reads as TGCGCCAGCAGCCAAGGTTACCGGGACAGTTATACCGGGGAGCTGTTTTTT. It codes for CASSQGYRDSYTGELFF.

This clone was picked up a small number of times. V is TRBV19 and J is TRBJ2-7; tentatively, D is TRBD1 (6 bases). Germline V gives CDR1 LNHDA, CDR2 SQIVND (reference sequence). Trimming took 3 bases from V and 9 from J, leaving 12 bases between them. The CDR3 length is 12 residues. CDR3 sequence (DNA): TGTGCCAGTAGTATTCCAGGGGCCGGGCAGTACTTC. Its protein is CASSIPGAGQYF.

The V and J genes are TRBV7-2 and TRBJ1-1; 9 nucleotides align to TRBD1. CDR1 and CDR2 from the germline V gene are SGHTA and FQGNSA. Trimming removed 5 bases from V and 5 bases from J; junction bases left unmatched: 6. The CDR3 spans 14 residues. CDR3 sequence (DNA): TGTGCCAGCAGCCCTCAACAGGGGGCAACTGAAGCTTTCTTT. Amino acid sequence: CASSPQQGATEAFF.

This clone has more than one count but fewer than ten. The chain employs TRBV10-3 and TRBJ1-5, with 8 positions matching TRBD1. This CDR3 comprises 13 residues. The germline V gene encodes CDR1 ENHRY and CDR2 SYGVKD. After removal of 3 bases from V and 5 bases from J, the junction contained 0 bases not matched to a gene. CDR3 region: CAISDRGHQPQHF. The CDR3 bases are TGTGCCATCAGTGACAGGGGGCATCAGCCCCAGCATTTT.

This clone was observed once. This rearrangement joins TRBV15 to TRBJ1-1, with D unresolved. The CDR3 covers 13 residues. V was clipped by 4 bases and J by 10 bases, with 16 bases between them. CDR1 LNHNV and CDR2 YYDKDF come from the germline V gene (reference sequence). DNA of the CDR3: TGTGCCACCAGCACGACGAGGAGGATACGAGCTTTCTTT. Translation: CATSTTRRIRAFF.

The V and J genes are TRBV6-6 and TRBJ1-5; TRBD1 matches 7 bases. Germline CDR1 MNHNY, CDR2 SVGAGI (reference sequence). There are 15 residues in the CDR3. The junction had 4 bases not matched to a gene; V was cut back by 2 bases and J by 3 bases. DNA of the CDR3: TGTGCCAGCAGTTACACTGGGACAGCCAATCAGCCCCAGCATTTT. It is translated as CASSYTGTANQPQHF.

The V gene is TRBV9, the J gene TRBJ1-4; D is undetermined. The CDR3 has 14 amino acids. Germline loops: CDR1 SGDLS, CDR2 YYNGEE. The germline V and J ends were trimmed by 3 bases and 6 bases, with 12 bases remaining between them. For the CDR3, the DNA is TGTGCCAGCAGCGCCCGACAAGTAGATGAAAAACTGTTTTTT. Amino acid sequence: CASSARQVDEKLFF.

This CDR3 reads CASSFEGQRREKLFF. CDR3 coding DNA: TGTGCCAGCAGTTTCGAGGGTCAGAGGCGTGAAAAACTGTTTTTT. The chain recombines TRBV7-8 with TRBJ1-4; unclear D gene. V gave up 6 bases and J gave up 7 bases, with 18 bases separating them. Germline CDR1 and CDR2: SGHVS and FQNEAQ. The CDR3 totals 15 residues.

The V call is TRBV9, the J call TRBJ1-2; no clear D gene. The CDR3 has 12 residues. V lost 4 bases and J lost 8, with 12 bases in between. Germline V lookup: CDR1 SGDLS, CDR2 YYNGEE. The CDR3 sequence: CASSNHYLGYTF. The DNA for the CDR3 is TGTGCCAGCAGCAACCACTACCTCGGCTACACCTTC. Full variable domain (remainder filled in from reference TRBV9 and TRBJ1-2): DSGVTQTPKHLITATGQRVTLRCSPRSGDLSVYWYQQSLDQGLQFLIQYYNGEERAKGNILERFSAQQFPDLHSELNLSSLELGDSALYFCASSNHYLGYTFGSGTRLTVV.